Sequencing of this T cell receptor (beta chain) was carried out in a study of shared clonotypes between healthy human individuals. Germline assignment: CDR1 SGHTA and CDR2 FQGNSA. Deletions cut 8 bases from V and 6 bases from J, with 17 bases between. The CDR3 covers 15 residues. Over several immunoSEQ plates, each subset's genomic DNA was distributed in even portions. Produced via immunoSEQ multiplex PCR; TCRdb's table is partial and in-frame only. The table lists around 2.1 million clones, nearly 97% of them singletons. The sample was naive CD4+ T cells sorted from blood. The subset here: CD45RA+ positively selected. The source is a man younger than 30 in good health. The rearrangement links TRBV7-2 to TRBJ1-6; maybe TRBD1 (5 bases). This chain's CDR3 is CASAFDPGVNSPLHF. The CDR3 DNA sequence: TGTGCCAGCGCATTCGACCCGGGGGTTAATTCACCCCTCCACTTT.